This TCR beta chain was profiled in a study of control samples from healthy donors and cancer patients. This clone was seen a few times. This CDR3 is built from 15 residues. The V and J ends lost 4 bases and 0 bases respectively, with 12 bases between them. Germline values: CDR1 MDHEN, CDR2 SYDVKM. Clones were read by immunoSEQ multiplex PCR, and TCRdb kept only the in-frame ones, dropping some. The sample lists 120,000 to 150,000 clones; 90% to 95% were seen once. The source of this sequence is a man aged 35 to 55 in good health. The rearrangement joins TRBV28 to TRBJ1-2; no clear D gene. The sample comprised blood. The CDR3 sequence: CASSSPADANYGYTF. The CDR3 nucleotides are TGTGCCAGCAGTTCCCCTGCTGATGCTAACTATGGCTACACCTTC.